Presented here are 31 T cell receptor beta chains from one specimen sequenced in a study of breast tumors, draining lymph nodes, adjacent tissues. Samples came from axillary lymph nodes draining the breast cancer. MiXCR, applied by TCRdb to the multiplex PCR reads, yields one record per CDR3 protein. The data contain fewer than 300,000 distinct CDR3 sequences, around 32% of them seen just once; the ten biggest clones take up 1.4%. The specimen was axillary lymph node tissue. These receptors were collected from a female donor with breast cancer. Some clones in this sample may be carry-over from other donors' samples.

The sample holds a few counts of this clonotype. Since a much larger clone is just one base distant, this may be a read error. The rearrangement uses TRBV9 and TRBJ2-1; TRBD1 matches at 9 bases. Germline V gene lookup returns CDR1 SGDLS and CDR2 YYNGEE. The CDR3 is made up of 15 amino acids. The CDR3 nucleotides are TGTGCCAGCAGCGCCTCCGGGACAGGGAACAATGAGCCGTTCTTC. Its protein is CASSASGTGNNEPFF. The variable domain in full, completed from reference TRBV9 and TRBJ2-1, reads DSGVTQTPKHLITATGQRVTLRCSPRSGDLSVYWYQQSLDQGLQFLIQYYNGEERAKGNILERFSAQQFPDLHSELNLSSLELGDSALYFCASSASGTGNNEPFFGPGTRLTVL.

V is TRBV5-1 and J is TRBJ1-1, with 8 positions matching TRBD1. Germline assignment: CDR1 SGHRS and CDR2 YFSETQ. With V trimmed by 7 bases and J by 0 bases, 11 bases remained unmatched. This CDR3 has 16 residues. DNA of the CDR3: TGCGCCAGCGGCTCGACGACAGGGGCAATGAACACTGAAGCTTTCTTT. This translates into CASGSTTGAMNTEAFF.

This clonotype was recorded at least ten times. CDR3: CASRGLAGGFQETQYF. The CDR3 DNA reads TGTGCCAGCAGGGGACTAGCGGGGGGATTCCAAGAGACCCAGTACTTC. The gene calls are TRBV11-1 and TRBJ2-5, with 15 nucleotides matching TRBD2. Germline V gene sequence: CDR1 SGHAT, CDR2 FQDESV (reference sequence). J lost 1 base, V lost 6 bases, and 3 bases had no gene match. The CDR3 length is 16 residues.

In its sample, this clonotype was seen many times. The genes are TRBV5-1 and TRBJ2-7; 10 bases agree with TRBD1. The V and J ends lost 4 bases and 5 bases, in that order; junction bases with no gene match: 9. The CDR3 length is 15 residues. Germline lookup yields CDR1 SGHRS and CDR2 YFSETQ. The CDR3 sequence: CASSPGGTGADEQYF. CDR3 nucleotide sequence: TGCGCCAGCAGCCCGGGGGGGACAGGGGCTGACGAGCAGTACTTC.

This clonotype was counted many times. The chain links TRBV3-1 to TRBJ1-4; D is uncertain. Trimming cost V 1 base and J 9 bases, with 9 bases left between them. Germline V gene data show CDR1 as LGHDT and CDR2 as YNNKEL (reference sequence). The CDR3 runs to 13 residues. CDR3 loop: CASSQGIDKKLFF. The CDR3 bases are TGTGCCAGCAGCCAAGGAATAGATAAAAAACTGTTTTTT.

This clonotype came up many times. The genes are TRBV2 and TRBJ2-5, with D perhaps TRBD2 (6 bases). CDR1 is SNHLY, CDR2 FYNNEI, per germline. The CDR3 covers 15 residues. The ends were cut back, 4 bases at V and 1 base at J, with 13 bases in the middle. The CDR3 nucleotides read TGTGCCAGCAGTGGCTTGGTAGCGGCCCAAGAGACCCAGTACTTC. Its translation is CASSGLVAAQETQYF.

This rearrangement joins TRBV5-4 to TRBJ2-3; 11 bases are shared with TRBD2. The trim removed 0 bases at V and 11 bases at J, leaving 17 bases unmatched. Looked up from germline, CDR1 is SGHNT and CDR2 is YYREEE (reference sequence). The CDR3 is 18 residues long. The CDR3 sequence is CASSLAPLAGGRGNEQYF. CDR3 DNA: TGTGCCAGCAGCTTGGCTCCCCTAGCGGGAGGTAGGGGCAATGAGCAGTATTTT.

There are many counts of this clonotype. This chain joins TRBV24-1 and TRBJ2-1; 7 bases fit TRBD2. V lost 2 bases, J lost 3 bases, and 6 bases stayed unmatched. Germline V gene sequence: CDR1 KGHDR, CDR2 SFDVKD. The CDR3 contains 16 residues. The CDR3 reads CATSDSASGLYNEQFF. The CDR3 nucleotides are TGTGCCACCAGTGATTCCGCTAGCGGTCTCTACAATGAGCAGTTCTTC.

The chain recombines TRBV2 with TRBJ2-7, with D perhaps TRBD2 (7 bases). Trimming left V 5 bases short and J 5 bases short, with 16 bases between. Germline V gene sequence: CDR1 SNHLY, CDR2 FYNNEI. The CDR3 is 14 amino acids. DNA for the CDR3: TGTGCCAGCAGTTACGACAGGAGCGGGGACGAGCAGTACTTC. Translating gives CASSYDRSGDEQYF.

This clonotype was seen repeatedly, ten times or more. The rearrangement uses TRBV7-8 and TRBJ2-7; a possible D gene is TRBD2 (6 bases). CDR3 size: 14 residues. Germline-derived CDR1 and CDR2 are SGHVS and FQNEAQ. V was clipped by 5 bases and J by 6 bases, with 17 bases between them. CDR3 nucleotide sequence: TGTGCCAGCAGCCCTTCCTCGGGAGAGCGCGAGCAGTACTTC. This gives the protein CASSPSSGEREQYF.

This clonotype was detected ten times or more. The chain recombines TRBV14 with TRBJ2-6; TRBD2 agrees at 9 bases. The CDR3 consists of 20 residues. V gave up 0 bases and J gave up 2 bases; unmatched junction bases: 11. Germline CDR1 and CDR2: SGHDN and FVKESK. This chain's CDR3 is CASSQDSASGILAGANVLTF. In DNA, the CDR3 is TGTGCCAGCAGCCAAGATTCAGCTAGCGGGATACTTGCTGGGGCCAACGTCCTGACTTTC.

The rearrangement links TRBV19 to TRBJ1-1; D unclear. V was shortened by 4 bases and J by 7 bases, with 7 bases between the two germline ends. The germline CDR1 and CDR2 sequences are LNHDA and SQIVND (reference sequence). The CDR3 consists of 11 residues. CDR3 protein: CASSTKIEAFF. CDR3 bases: TGTGCCAGTAGTACCAAAATTGAAGCTTTCTTT.

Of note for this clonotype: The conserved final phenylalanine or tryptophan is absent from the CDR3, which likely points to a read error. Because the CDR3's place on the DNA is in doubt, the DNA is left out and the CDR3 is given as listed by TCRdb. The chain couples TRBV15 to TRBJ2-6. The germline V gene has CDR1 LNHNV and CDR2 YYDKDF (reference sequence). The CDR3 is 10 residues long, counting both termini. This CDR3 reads CATSRETGTS.

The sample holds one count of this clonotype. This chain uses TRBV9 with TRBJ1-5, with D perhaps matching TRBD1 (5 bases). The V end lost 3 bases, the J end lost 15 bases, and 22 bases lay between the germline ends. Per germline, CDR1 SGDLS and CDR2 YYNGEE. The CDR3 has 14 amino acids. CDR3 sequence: CASSGGGTSGSRHF. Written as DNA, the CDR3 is TGTGCCAGCAGCGGCGGTGGGACTAGCGGCTCCCGGCATTTT.

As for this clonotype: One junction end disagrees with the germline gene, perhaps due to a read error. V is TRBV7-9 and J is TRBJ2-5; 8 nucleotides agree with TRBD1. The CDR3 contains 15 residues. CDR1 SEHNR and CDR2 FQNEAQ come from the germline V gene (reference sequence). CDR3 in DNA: TGTGCCAGCAGTACAGGGGGGCTAGCGCAAGGGACCCAGTACTTC. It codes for CASSTGGLAQGTQYF.

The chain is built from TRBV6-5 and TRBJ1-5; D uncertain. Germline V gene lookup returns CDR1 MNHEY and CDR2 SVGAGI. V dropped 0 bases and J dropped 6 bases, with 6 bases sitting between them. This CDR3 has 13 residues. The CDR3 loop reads CASSYSNFQPQHF. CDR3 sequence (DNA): TGTGCCAGCAGTTACTCGAATTTTCAGCCCCAGCATTTT.

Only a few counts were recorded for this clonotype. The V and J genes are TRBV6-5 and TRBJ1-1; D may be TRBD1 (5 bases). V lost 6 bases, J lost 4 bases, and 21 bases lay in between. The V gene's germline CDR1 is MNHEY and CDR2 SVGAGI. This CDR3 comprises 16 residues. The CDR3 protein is CASRNQGNGVGTEAFF. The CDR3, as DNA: TGTGCCAGCAGAAACCAGGGTAATGGCGTGGGCACTGAAGCTTTCTTT.

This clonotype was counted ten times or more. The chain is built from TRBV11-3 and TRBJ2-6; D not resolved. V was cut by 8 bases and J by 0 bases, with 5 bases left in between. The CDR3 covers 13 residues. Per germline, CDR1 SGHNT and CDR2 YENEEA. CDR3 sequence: CASLSSGANVLTF. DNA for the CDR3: TGTGCCAGCTTAAGCTCTGGGGCCAACGTCCTGACTTTC.

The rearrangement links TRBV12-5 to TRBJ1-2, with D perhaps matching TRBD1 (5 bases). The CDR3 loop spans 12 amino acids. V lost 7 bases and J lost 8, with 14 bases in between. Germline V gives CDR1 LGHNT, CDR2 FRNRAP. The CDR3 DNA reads TGTGCTAGTGCCCGAGGGGTGGGAGGCTACACCTTC. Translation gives CASARGVGGYTF.

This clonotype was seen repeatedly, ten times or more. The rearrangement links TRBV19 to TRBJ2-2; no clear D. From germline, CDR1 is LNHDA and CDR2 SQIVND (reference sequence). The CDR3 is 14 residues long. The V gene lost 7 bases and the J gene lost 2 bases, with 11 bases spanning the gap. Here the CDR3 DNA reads TGTGCCAGTAAAGAACATTTAAACACCGGGGAGCTGTTTTTT. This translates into CASKEHLNTGELFF.

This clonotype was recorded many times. The CDR3: CASSFPLSGGQGINYGYTF. CDR3 coding DNA: TGTGCCAGCAGTTTCCCCCTTTCAGGGGGGCAGGGGATTAACTATGGCTACACCTTC. The chain is built from TRBV6-5 and TRBJ1-2; 7 nucleotides agree with TRBD1. With V trimmed by 4 bases and J by 1 base, 18 bases remained unmatched. Germline loops: CDR1 MNHEY, CDR2 SVGAGI. CDR3 size: 19 residues.

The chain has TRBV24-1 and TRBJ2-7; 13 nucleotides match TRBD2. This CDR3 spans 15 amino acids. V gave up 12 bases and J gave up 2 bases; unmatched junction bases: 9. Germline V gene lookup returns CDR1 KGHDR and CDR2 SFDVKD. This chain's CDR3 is CAAGLAGAFPYEQYF. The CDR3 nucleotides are TGTGCCGCAGGACTAGCGGGAGCGTTCCCCTACGAGCAGTACTTC.

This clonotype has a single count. The chain's CDR3 is CATSDRDRVQETQHF. The DNA for the CDR3 is TGTGCCACCAGTGATAGGGACAGAGTACAAGAGACCCAGCATTTT. V and J are TRBV24-1 and TRBJ1-5; 7 positions agree with TRBD1. CDR3 length: 15 residues. Germline V CDR1 and CDR2: KGHDR, SFDVKD. Germline trimming cut 3 bases from V and 11 bases from J; bases unmatched to any gene: 12.

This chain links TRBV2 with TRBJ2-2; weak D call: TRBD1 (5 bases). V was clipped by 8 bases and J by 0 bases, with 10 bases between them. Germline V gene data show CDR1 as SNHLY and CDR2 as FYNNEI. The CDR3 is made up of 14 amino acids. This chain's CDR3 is CASEDSTNTGELFF. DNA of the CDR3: TGTGCCAGCGAAGACAGTACGAACACCGGGGAGCTGTTTTTT. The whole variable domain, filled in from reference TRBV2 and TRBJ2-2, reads EPEVTQTPSHQVTQMGQEVILRCVPISNHLYFYWYRQILGQKVEFLVSFYNNEISEKSEIFDDQFSVERPDGSNFTLKIRSTKLEDSAMYFCASEDSTNTGELFFGEGSRLTVL.

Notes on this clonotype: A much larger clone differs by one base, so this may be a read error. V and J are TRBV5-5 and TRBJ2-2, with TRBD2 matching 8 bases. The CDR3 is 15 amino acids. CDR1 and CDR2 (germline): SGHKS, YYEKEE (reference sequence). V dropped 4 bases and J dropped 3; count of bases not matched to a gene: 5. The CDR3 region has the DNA TGTGCCAGCAGCGAGACTAGCGCTTACACCGGGGAGCTGTTTTTT. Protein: CASSETSAYTGELFF.

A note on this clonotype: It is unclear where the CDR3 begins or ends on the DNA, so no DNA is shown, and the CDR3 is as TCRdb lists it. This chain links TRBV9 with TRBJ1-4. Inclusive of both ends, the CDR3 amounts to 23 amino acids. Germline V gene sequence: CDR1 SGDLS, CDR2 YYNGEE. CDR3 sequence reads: CASSVSSGGVDSPLHFGNEKLFF.

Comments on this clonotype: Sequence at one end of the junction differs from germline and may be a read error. The CDR3 bases are TGCGCCAGCAGCAGGGGCAGGGCTGGCGAGCAGTACTTC. Translation: CASSRGRAGEQYF. The chain combines TRBV12-3 or TRBV12-4 with TRBJ2-7; D is perhaps TRBD1 (6 bases). The CDR3 sequence is 13 residues long.

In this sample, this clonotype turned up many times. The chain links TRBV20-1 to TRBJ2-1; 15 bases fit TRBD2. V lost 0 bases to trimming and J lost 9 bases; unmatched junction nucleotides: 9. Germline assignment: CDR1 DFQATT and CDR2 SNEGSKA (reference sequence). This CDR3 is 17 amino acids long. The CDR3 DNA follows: TGCAGTGCTAGAGATTCAGGGACTAGCGGGAGGTATGCTGAGCAGTTCTTC. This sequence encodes CSARDSGTSGRYAEQFF.

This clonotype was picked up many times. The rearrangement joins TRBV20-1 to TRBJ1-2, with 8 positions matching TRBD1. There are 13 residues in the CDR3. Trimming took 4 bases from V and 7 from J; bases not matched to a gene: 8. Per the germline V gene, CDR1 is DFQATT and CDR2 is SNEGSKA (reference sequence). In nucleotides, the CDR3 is TGCAGTGCTATTCGCCGGACAGGGTTTGGCTACACCTTC. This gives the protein CSAIRRTGFGYTF.

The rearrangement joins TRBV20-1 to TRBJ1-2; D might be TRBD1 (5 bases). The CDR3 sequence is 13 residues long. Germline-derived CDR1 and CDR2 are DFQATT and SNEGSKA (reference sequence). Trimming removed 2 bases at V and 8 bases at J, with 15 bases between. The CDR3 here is CSARTSGVGGYTF. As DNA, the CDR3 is TGCAGTGCTAGAACGTCGGGGGTTGGAGGCTACACCTTC.

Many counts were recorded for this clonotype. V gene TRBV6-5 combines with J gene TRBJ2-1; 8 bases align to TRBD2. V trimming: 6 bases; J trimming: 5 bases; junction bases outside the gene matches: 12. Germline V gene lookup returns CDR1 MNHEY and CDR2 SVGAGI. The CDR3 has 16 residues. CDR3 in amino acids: CASRSSGTSRHNEQFF. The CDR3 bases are TGTGCCAGCAGGTCCTCCGGGACTAGTAGACACAATGAGCAGTTCTTC.